This TCR beta chain appears in the sequencing data of a study of cytomegalovirus exposure and HLA in healthy donors. In germline, CDR1 is SGHRS, CDR2 YFSETQ. The V end was cut by 6 bases, the J end by 1 base, with 7 bases between. The CDR3 covers 12 residues. Sequencing used immunoSEQ multiplex PCR; TCRdb keeps in-frame clones, though not all of them. The sample has tens of thousands of clones, about 95% seen once. The study, taken as a whole, reports: The authors enumerated over 150 TCR beta chains as linked to cytomegalovirus. The tendency of first-cohort TCR clusters to co-occur in the 130 or so validation repertoires was identified by a subsequent analysis.

The donors were in the roughly 120-subject validation cohort; that cohort was separate from the roughly 660-subject first cohort. Details on this clone: Its specificity is not known.

The sequencing sample was made of PBMCs. The TCR was taken from a woman under 30 in good health and CMV-seronegative. The chain joins TRBV5-1 to TRBJ2-5; D perhaps matches TRBD2 (5 bases). The CDR3 is CASTGLQETQYF. Here the CDR3 DNA reads TGCGCCAGCACCGGACTCCAAGAGACCCAGTACTTC.